These 17 T cell receptor beta chains were sequenced from one sample in a study of blood T cell repertoires in COVID-19. The protocol was immunoSEQ multiplex PCR, while the TCRdb copy is restricted to in-frame clones and leaves out a portion. The table has 250,000 or so clones, about 88% seen once. The sample consisted of peripheral blood. These receptors were taken from a woman aged 60-75 years with acute or convalescent COVID-19.

This clone was found once. DNA of the CDR3: TGTGCCAGCAGCCCTATATCCACAGGGAACACTGAAGCTTTCTTT. Translated, it gives CASSPISTGNTEAFF. The chain couples TRBV7-9 to TRBJ1-1; D is perhaps TRBD1 (5 bases). Trimming took off 5 bases at V and 1 base at J, with 14 bases between the two ends. The CDR3 consists of 15 residues. The germline V gene has CDR1 SEHNR and CDR2 FQNEAQ (reference sequence).

The CDR3 bases are TGTGCCAGCAGTCGAGGTCACCTACTAGCGAGGCTCACAGATACGCAGTATTTT. Its translation: CASSRGHLLARLTDTQYF. The V gene is TRBV2, the J gene TRBJ2-3; 7 bases match TRBD2. Losses at the gene ends were 5 bases for V and 2 bases for J; bases not matched to a gene: 16. Germline CDR1 SNHLY, CDR2 FYNNEI. The CDR3 contains 18 residues.

The J gene is TRBJ1-2, the V gene TRBV6-5, with TRBD1 identical over 10 bases. The CDR3 sequence is 13 residues long. With V trimmed by 10 bases and J by 5 bases, 7 bases remained unmatched. Germline values: CDR1 MNHEY, CDR2 SVGAGI. CDR3 nucleotide sequence: TGTGCCACCAGACAGGGGGCGGGTTATGGCTACACCTTC. It specifies CATRQGAGYGYTF.

This sequence joins TRBV5-5 and TRBJ2-7, with 7 bases fitting TRBD1. CDR3 size: 15 residues. Germline CDR1 and CDR2: SGHKS and YYEKEE (reference sequence). Trimming removed 2 bases from V and 2 bases from J; junction bases left unmatched: 7. In nucleotides, the CDR3 is TGTGCCAGCAGCTTCAGGGTCCAGGGGGCCTACGAGCAGTACTTC. Amino acid sequence: CASSFRVQGAYEQYF.

CDR3 sequence: CASSKIDYGYTF. CDR3 nucleotide sequence: TGTGCCAGTAGTAAAATCGACTATGGCTACACCTTC. This chain uses TRBV19 with TRBJ1-2; D unresolved. Germline CDR1 LNHDA, CDR2 SQIVND (reference sequence). The CDR3 is made up of 12 amino acids. Trimming removed 4 bases at V and 3 bases at J, with 6 bases between.

The chain is built from TRBV19 and TRBJ1-4; 8 nucleotides align to TRBD1. This CDR3 region has 11 residues. V trimming: 5 bases; J trimming: 16 bases; junction bases outside the gene matches: 6. Germline V lookup: CDR1 LNHDA, CDR2 SQIVND (reference sequence). CDR3: CASSSRDRSFF. CDR3 nucleotide sequence: TGTGCCAGTAGTTCCCGGGACAGGTCGTTTTTT.

This chain connects TRBV27 to TRBJ2-2; 14 bases fit TRBD2. The germline CDR1 and CDR2 sequences are MNHEY and SMNVEV (reference sequence). Trimming cost V 7 bases and J 0 bases; bases outside gene matches: 10. CDR3 length: 19 residues. CDR3 sequence: CASTVWGTSGRTNTGELFF. For the CDR3, the DNA is TGTGCCAGCACCGTTTGGGGGACTAGCGGGAGAACGAACACCGGGGAGCTGTTTTTT.

V gene TRBV6-6 combines with J gene TRBJ1-1; D unresolved. Germline assignment: CDR1 MNHNY and CDR2 SVGAGI (reference sequence). The V and J ends lost 0 bases and 8 bases respectively, with 19 bases between them. The CDR3 extends over 16 amino acids. The CDR3, as DNA: TGTGCCAGCAGTTACTCTCTGGCCCCCCGGGGAGCCGAAGCTTTCTTT. Translated: CASSYSLAPRGAEAFF.

This clone was detected once. The chain combines TRBV6-5 with TRBJ1-5; 9 nucleotides line up with TRBD1. CDR3 size: 15 residues. J was trimmed by 2 bases and V by 7 bases; bases with no gene match: 6. Per germline, CDR1 MNHEY and CDR2 SVGAGI. The CDR3 region is CASIWDREGNQPQHF. CDR3 in DNA: TGTGCCAGCATTTGGGACAGGGAGGGCAATCAGCCCCAGCATTTT.

The chain joins TRBV2 to TRBJ1-2, with D possibly matching TRBD1 (6 bases). Germline V CDR1 and CDR2: SNHLY, FYNNEI. This CDR3 contains 14 residues. V was cut by 1 base and J by 7 bases, with 13 bases left in between. The CDR3 nucleotides read TGTGCCAGCAGTGAAGTGGCAGCAGGGGTTGGCTACACCTTC. It codes for CASSEVAAGVGYTF.

The V and J genes are TRBV11-2 and TRBJ1-5; TRBD1 aligns across 7 bases. Germline lookup yields CDR1 SGHAT and CDR2 FQNNGV. There are 14 residues in the CDR3. The J segment lost 1 base and the V segment lost 7 bases, leaving 4 bases of the junction unmatched. CDR3 loop: CASTPGGSNQPQHF. In DNA, the CDR3 is TGTGCCAGCACGCCAGGGGGGAGCAATCAGCCCCAGCATTTT.

The rearrangement joins TRBV21-1 to TRBJ1-2; the table's D call, TRBD1, has no DNA check behind it. TRBV21-1 is annotated as a pseudogene. The CDR3 is 15 residues long. The CDR3 loop is CASRGSAISNYGYTF. CDR3 DNA sequence: TGTGCCAGCAGGGGCAGTGCAATCTCGAACTATGGCTACACCTTC.

The rearrangement uses TRBV10-2 and TRBJ2-5; TRBD1 matches 7 bases. The V gene's germline CDR1 is WSHSY and CDR2 SAAADI. After removal of 0 bases from V and 5 bases from J, the junction contained 6 bases not matched to a gene. CDR3 length: 15 residues. CDR3: CASSESGTRGETQYF. Written as DNA, the CDR3 is TGCGCCAGCAGTGAGTCTGGGACCAGGGGGGAGACCCAGTACTTC.

This clone was seen only once. The gene calls are TRBV25-1 and TRBJ2-1, with 10 bases fitting TRBD1. CDR3 length equals 15 residues. Germline V lookup: CDR1 MGHDK, CDR2 SYGVNS. V shed 3 bases, J shed 5 bases, and the junction held 4 bases outside the gene matches. The CDR3 coding sequence is TGTGCCAGCAGTGATTCCGGGACAGGGGACAATGAGCAGTTCTTC. This translates into CASSDSGTGDNEQFF.

The V and J genes are TRBV6-5 and TRBJ1-2; 9 nucleotides agree with TRBD1. This CDR3 is built from 13 residues. Trimming cost V 5 bases and J 7 bases; bases outside gene matches: 5. CDR1 is MNHEY, CDR2 SVGAGI, per germline. The CDR3 reads CASSLLGQGGYTF. In DNA form, the CDR3 reads TGTGCCAGCAGTCTCCTGGGACAGGGTGGCTACACCTTC.

The chain recombines TRBV10-1 with TRBJ2-1, with 7 bases matching TRBD2. The CDR3 has 16 residues. The V and J ends lost 6 bases and 12 bases, in that order; junction bases with no gene match: 20. Per germline, CDR1 WNHNN and CDR2 SYGVQD (reference sequence). The CDR3, as DNA: TGCGCCAGCAGCTCCGGACTAGTGGGCGGGCAAGTGGGGCAGTTCTTC. It specifies CASSSGLVGGQVGQFF.

The rearrangement joins TRBV25-1 to TRBJ2-1, with TRBD2 matching over 11 bases. From germline, CDR1 is MGHDK and CDR2 SYGVNS. The ends lost 4 bases at V and 5 bases at J; junction bases unmatched: 7. The CDR3 is made up of 16 amino acids. CDR3 region: CASSGLVTSGDNEQFF. CDR3 bases: TGTGCCAGCAGTGGATTAGTGACTAGCGGGGACAATGAGCAGTTCTTC. Full variable domain (outside the CDR3, taken from reference TRBV25-1 and TRBJ2-1): EADIYQTPRYLVIGTGKKITLECSQTMGHDKMYWYQQDPGMELHLIHYSYGVNSTEKGDLSSESTVSRIRTEHFPLTLESARPSHTSQYLCASSGLVTSGDNEQFFGPGTRLTVL.